The source of this TCR beta chain is a study of blood T cell repertoires in COVID-19 (TCRdb year 2020). With regard to the full study: Collaborator samples came from the United States, Italy and Spain and covered acute and convalescent phases of COVID-19. The prospective study material was composed of cDNA or gDNA derived from T cells, B-cell-depleted T cells, or PBMCs. Deeply sampled blood TCRbeta repertoires from subjects exposed to, actively infected with, or recovered from COVID-19 were included in the dataset. The repertoires were released in a freely available public database meant as a resource for research on the immune response to SARS-CoV-2. Samples were obtained from the ongoing ImmuneRACE study (first 160 participants) and from approximately 1,200 subjects provided by 6 global collaborators. The sample metadata nearly always contained a de-identified subject ID, COVID-19 status, age in years and sex. Where HLA class I and class II types were available, the types were taken from metadata supplied by the sample provider, not from assay-based typing. Overall study outcomes, separate from this receptor: The quantity of clinical and demographic metadata differed by source and by participant and was supplied without curation.

Taken from cysteine to phenylalanine, the CDR3 has 13 residues. Left in the record is the CDR3 DNA by itself, 39 bases read in frame from the first base. V is pruned by 2 bases and J by 7 bases, leaving 4 bases of the junction without a gene match. As encoded in the germline V gene, CDR1 is KGHSH while CDR2 is LQKENI. The immunoSEQ Assay, a bias-controlled multiplex PCR, was used to amplify TCRbeta CDR3 regions from genomic DNA. Turning to the authors' computational methods: Within the assay, amplification of reference gene primers was used to estimate how many nucleated cells each sample contained. To quantify the absolute abundance of each unique TCRbeta CDR3 rearrangement, sequence reads were collapsed and filtered. Productive Simpson clonality was computed per sample as the square root of Simpson's diversity index over productive rearrangements. Sourced from immuneACCESS, this table was stored by TCRdb with only in-frame sequences that have V and J called. A share of the clones is absent; for the studies checked, an unresolved V gene accounts for under half, and the remainder has no known explanation. The D gene and trimming were derived from the DNA, and the V and J assignments and clone size from that table. A total of 35,000 to 50,000 clones appear in this sample, over 70% of them only once. The ten largest clones add up to approximately 6% of the sample.

A word on this clone: Its antigen remains undetermined. No base-level quality is on record; no much larger clone is a single base apart.

Whole blood was collected in K2EDTA tubes by collaborating institutions according to the institutions' own protocols. For TCRbeta analysis, collaborators shipped samples in one of three forms: frozen whole blood, isolated PBMCs, or DNA extracted from either of those sample types. This sequence originates from a woman of 80 years or more with acute or convalescent COVID-19. The chain links TRBV18 with TRBJ2-5, and 7 junctional nucleotides match TRBD1. Sequenced material: peripheral blood. The CDR3 reads as follows: CASSPDAGGTQYF. The bases are TGTGCCAGCTCACCAGATGCAGGGGGGACCCAGTACTTC.